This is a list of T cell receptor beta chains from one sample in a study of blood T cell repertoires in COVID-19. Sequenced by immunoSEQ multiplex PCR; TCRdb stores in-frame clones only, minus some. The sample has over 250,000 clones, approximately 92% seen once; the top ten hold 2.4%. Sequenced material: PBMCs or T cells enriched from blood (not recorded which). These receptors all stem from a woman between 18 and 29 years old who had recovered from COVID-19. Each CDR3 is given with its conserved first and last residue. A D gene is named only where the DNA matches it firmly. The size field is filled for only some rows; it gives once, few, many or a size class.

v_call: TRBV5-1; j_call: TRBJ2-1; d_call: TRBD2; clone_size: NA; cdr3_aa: CASSLLTSGGVGDEQFF; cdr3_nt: TGCGCCAGCAGCTTGCTTACTAGCGGGGGGGTAGGAGATGAGCAGTTCTTC
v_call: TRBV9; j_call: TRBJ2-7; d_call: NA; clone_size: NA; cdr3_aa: CASSGGPGVSNEQYF; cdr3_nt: TGTGCCAGCAGCGGCGGACCAGGGGTGTCGAACGAGCAGTACTTC
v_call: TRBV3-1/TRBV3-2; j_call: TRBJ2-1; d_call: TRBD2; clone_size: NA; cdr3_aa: CASSQDFLAGDNEQFF; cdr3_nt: TGTGCCAGCAGCCAAGATTTCCTTGCGGGGGACAATGAGCAGTTCTTC
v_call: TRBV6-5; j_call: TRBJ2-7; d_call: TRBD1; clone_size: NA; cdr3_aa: CASSSGQGVEQYF; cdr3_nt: TGTGCCAGCAGTTCGGGACAGGGCGTCGAGCAGTACTTC
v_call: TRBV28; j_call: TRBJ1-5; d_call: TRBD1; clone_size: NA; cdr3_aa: CASIPPGGVSNQPQHF; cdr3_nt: TGTGCCAGCATTCCGCCAGGGGGCGTGAGCAATCAGCCCCAGCATTTT
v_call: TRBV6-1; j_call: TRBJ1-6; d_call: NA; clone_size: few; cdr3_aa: CASSEFLTPLHF; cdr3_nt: TGTGCCAGCAGTGAATTTCTTACACCCCTCCACTTT
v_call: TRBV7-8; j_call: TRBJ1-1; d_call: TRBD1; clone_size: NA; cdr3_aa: CASSLTGTGEAFF; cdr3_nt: TGTGCCAGCAGCTTAACGGGGACAGGGGAAGCTTTCTTT
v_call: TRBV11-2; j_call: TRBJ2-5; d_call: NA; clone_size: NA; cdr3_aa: CASSLMTQGMEETQYF; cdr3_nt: TGTGCCAGCAGCCTGATGACTCAGGGGATGGAGGAGACCCAGTACTTC
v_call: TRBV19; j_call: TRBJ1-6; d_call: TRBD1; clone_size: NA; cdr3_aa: CASSMVQGNSPLHF; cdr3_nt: TGTGCCAGTAGTATGGTACAGGGGAATTCACCCCTCCACTTT
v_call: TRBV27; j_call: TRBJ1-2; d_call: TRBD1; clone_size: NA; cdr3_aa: CASSSRTGGLRSYGYTF; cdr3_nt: TGTGCCAGCAGTTCAAGGACAGGGGGCCTTAGGAGCTATGGCTACACCTTC
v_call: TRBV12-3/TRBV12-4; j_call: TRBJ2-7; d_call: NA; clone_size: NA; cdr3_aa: CASSLRRGRKQYF; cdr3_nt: TGTGCCAGCAGTCTTAGGAGAGGCCGAAAGCAGTACTTC
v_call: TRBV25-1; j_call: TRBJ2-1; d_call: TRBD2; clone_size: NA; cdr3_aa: CASSAAGGFLSEQFF; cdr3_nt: TGTGCCAGCAGTGCGGCGGGGGGATTTTTGAGTGAGCAGTTCTTC